These 8 T cell receptor beta chains were all obtained from the same sample, sequenced in a study of cytomegalovirus exposure and HLA in healthy donors (dated by TCRdb to the late 2010s). Libraries were prepared through the immunoSEQ multiplex PCR assay. For the multiplex PCR, a mixture combining 60 forward primers for TCR Vbeta segments and 13 reverse primers for TCR Jbeta segments was used. The source is immuneACCESS, and TCRdb retained only in-frame sequences with V and J called. Part of the clones is not carried over; for the studies checked, unresolved V genes explain less than half of this, and the remainder is unexplained. The sample table shows just over 200,000 clones, and about 81% are seen once. Of the sample, 2.7% is held by the ten largest clones. Sequenced sample: PBMCs. The origin of the receptors is a woman in her thirties or forties in good health and CMV-seronegative.

The chain is built from TRBV5-1 and TRBJ1-4, with 8 bases lining up with TRBD1. The CDR3 extends over 14 amino acids. The V gene end was trimmed by 5 bases and the J gene end by 5 bases; junction bases not matched to a gene: 5. Germline lookup yields CDR1 SGHRS and CDR2 YFSETQ. This chain's CDR3 is CASRKTGVNEKLFF. Written as DNA, the CDR3 is TGCGCCAGCAGAAAGACAGGGGTGAATGAAAAACTGTTTTTT.

This clone turned up a few times. This sequence joins TRBV2 and TRBJ1-3, with D tentatively TRBD1 (6 bases). CDR1 and CDR2 (germline): SNHLY, FYNNEI. The CDR3 contains 15 residues. With 2 bases removed from V and 3 bases from J, the gap between germline ends came to 11 bases. CDR3 loop: CASSELGAVGNTIYF. CDR3 nucleotides: TGTGCCAGCAGTGAACTGGGGGCAGTTGGAAACACCATATATTTT.

The chain uses TRBV30 and TRBJ2-3; maybe TRBD1 (6 bases). The germline V and J ends were trimmed by 5 bases and 8 bases, with 17 bases remaining between them. Germline loops: CDR1 GTSNPN, CDR2 SVGIG (reference sequence). The CDR3 totals 13 residues. The CDR3 sequence is CAWGDMGGLTQYF. The CDR3, as DNA: TGTGCCTGGGGGGACATGGGCGGCCTTACGCAGTATTTT. Supplemented by reference TRBV30 and TRBJ2-3, the full variable domain reads SQTIHQWPATLVQPVGSPLSLECTVEGTSNPNLYWYRQAAGRGLQLLFYSVGIGQISSEVPQNLSASRPQDRQFILSSKKLLLSDSGFYLCAWGDMGGLTQYFGPGTRLTVL.

With respect to this clone: At one boundary the junction diverges from the germline segment, which might be a read error. This chain links TRBV7-9 with TRBJ1-2; a possible D gene is TRBD1 (5 bases). This CDR3 is built from 14 residues. Germline values: CDR1 SEHNR, CDR2 FQNEAQ (reference sequence). The CDR3 region has the DNA TGTTCCAGCAGCTTAGGCAGGGCAAACTATGGCTACACCTTC. This codes for CSSSLGRANYGYTF.

V gene TRBV6-6 combines with J gene TRBJ2-7; 8 positions agree with TRBD2. V was pared by 7 bases and J by 3 bases, with 5 bases of the junction left unmatched. In germline, CDR1 is MNHNY, CDR2 SVGAGI (reference sequence). CDR3 size: 13 residues. The CDR3, as DNA: TGTGCCAGCAAAGAAAGCGGGAGCTACGAGCAGTACTTC. Amino acids: CASKESGSYEQYF.

The genes are TRBV5-5 and TRBJ2-7; 7 nucleotides match TRBD1. CDR3 size: 16 residues. The germline V gene has CDR1 SGHKS and CDR2 YYEKEE (reference sequence). V was clipped by 4 bases and J by 1 base; unmatched bases: 11. The CDR3 coding sequence is TGTGCCAGCAGCCCTCCCCCGCCACAGGGGTCCTACGAGCAGTACTTC. It is translated as CASSPPPPQGSYEQYF.

V gene TRBV13 combines with J gene TRBJ2-1, with TRBD2 matching 10 bases. The V gene's germline CDR1 is PRHDT and CDR2 FYEKMQ (reference sequence). The CDR3 has 16 residues. After removal of 5 bases from V and 7 bases from J, the junction contained 11 bases not matched to a gene. The DNA for the CDR3 is TGTGCCAGCAGCCCAAGGACTAGCGGAGTCCCTAATGAGCAGTTCTTC. It specifies CASSPRTSGVPNEQFF.

This clone was recorded only once. The V gene is TRBV5-4, the J gene TRBJ1-3, with 8 bases that match TRBD1. Per germline, CDR1 SGHNT and CDR2 YYREEE (reference sequence). Trimming took 4 bases from V and 1 from J; bases not matched to a gene: 7. The CDR3 loop spans 16 amino acids. The CDR3 nucleotides read TGTGCCAGCAGCCCTGACAGGGGCTTGTCTGGAAACACCATATATTTT. Its protein is CASSPDRGLSGNTIYF.